This T cell receptor beta chain is drawn from a study of T cells in Graves' hyperthyroidism and ophthalmopathy. Patients counted as stable if ophthalmopathy did not develop within 18 months. Disease duration under 2 months; hyperthyroidism patients were aged 18 to 65. Between the trimmed V and J ends, which lost 5 bases and 6 bases, there was a span of 13 bases. The V gene's germline CDR1 is DFQATT and CDR2 SNEGSKA (reference sequence). This CDR3 is built from 12 residues. This clonotype was seen a single time. As yet, its antigen is unknown. The source material, RNA transcripts, was used to amplify TCR beta CDR3 regions. TCR CDR3 regions were first amplified by RT-PCR with HTBI primers. A single record per CDR3 protein comes from TCRdb applying MiXCR to the multiplex PCR reads. Among approximately 520,000 distinct CDR3 sequences, about 20% were seen once, and the ten largest hold more than 25%. Findings and caveats of the study: Stable hyperthyroidism was separated from ophthalmopathy by a model based on 13 V-J features.

The sequence derives from a man in his late teens or twenties with Graves' hyperthyroidism. This rearrangement joins TRBV20-1 to TRBJ1-2; weak D call: TRBD1 (6 bases). Sequenced sample: blood. CDR3 sequence reads: CSAETDSHGYTF. The CDR3 DNA sequence: TGCAGTGCTGAGACGGACAGCCATGGCTACACCTTC.